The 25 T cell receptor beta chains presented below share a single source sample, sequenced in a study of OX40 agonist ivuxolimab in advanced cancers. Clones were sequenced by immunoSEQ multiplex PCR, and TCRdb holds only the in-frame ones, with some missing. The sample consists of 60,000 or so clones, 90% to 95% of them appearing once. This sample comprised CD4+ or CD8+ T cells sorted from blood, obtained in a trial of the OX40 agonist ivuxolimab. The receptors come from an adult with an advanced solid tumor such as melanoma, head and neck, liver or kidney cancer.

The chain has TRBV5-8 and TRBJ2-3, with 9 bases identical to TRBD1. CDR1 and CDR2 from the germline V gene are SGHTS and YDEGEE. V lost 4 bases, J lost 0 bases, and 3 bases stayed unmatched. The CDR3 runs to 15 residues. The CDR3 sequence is CASSQGQGSTDTQYF. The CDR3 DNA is TGTGCCAGCAGCCAGGGACAGGGTAGCACAGATACGCAGTATTTT. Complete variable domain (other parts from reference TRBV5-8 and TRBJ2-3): EAGVTQSPTHLIKTRGQQATLRCSPISGHTSVYWYQQALGLGLQFLLWYDEGEERNRGNFPPRFSGRQFPNYSSELNVNALELEDSALYLCASSQGQGSTDTQYFGPGTRLTVL.

CDR3 sequence reads: CASSQSLAGTSTDTQYF. The CDR3 DNA reads TGCGCCAGCAGCCAGTCACTAGCGGGGACTAGCACAGATACGCAGTATTTT. The rearrangement links TRBV4-3 to TRBJ2-3; 10 bases are shared with TRBD2. The CDR3 is 17 residues long. The germline V gene has CDR1 LGHNA and CDR2 YSLEER. The J segment lost 0 bases and the V segment lost 3 bases, leaving 6 bases of the junction unmatched.

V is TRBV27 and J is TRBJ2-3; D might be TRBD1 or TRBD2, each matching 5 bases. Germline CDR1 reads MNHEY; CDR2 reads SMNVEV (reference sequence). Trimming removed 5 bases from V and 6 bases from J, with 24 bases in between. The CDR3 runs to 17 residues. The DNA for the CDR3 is TGTGCCAGCAGTCCCCGGTGGACGGGGCTGGGGGTTGATACGCAGTATTTT. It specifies CASSPRWTGLGVDTQYF.

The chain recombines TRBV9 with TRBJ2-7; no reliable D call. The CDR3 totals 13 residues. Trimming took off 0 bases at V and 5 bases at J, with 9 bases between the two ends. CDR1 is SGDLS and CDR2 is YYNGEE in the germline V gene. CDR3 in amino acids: CASSVGSWNEQYF. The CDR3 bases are TGTGCCAGCAGCGTAGGGTCTTGGAACGAGCAGTACTTC.

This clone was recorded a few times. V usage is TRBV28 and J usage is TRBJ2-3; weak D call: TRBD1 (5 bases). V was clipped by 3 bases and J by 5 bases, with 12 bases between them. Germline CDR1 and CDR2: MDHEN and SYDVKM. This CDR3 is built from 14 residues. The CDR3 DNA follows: TGTGCCAGCAGTTTGGAACAGGTCGGAGATACGCAGTATTTT. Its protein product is CASSLEQVGDTQYF.

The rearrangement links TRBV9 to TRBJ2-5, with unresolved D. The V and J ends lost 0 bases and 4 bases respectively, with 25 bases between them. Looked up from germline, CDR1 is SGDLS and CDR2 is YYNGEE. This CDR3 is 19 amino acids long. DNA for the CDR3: TGTGCCAGCAGCGTAGGTGAACTTCGAGCCCGAACCCCCAGAGAGACCCAGTACTTC. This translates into CASSVGELRARTPRETQYF.

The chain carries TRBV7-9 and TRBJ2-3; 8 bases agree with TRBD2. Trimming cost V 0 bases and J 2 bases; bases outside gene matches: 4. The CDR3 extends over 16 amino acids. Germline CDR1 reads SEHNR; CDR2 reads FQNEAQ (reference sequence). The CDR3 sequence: CASSLAAGGTTDTQYF. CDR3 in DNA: TGTGCCAGCAGCTTAGCGGCGGGAGGAACCACAGATACGCAGTATTTT.

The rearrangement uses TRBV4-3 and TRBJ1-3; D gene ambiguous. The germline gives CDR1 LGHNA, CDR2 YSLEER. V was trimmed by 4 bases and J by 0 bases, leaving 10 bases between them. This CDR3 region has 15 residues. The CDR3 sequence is CASSPGKSSGNTIYF. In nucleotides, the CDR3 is TGCGCCAGCAGCCCCGGGAAGAGCTCTGGAAACACCATATATTTT.

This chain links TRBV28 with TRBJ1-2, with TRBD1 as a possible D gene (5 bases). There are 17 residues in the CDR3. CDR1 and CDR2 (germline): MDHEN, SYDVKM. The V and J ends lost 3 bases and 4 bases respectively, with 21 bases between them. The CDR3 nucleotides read TGTGCCAGCAGTTTCGGGGTAACAGGTTCTGGCCGCTATGGCTACACCTTC. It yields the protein CASSFGVTGSGRYGYTF.

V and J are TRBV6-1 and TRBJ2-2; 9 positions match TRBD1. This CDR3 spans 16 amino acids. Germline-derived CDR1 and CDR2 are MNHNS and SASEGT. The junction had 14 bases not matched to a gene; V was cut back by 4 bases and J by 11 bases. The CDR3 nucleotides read TGTGCCAGCAGTGGCCCCGGGACAGGGATTTCTTTCGAGCTGTTTTTT. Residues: CASSGPGTGISFELFF.

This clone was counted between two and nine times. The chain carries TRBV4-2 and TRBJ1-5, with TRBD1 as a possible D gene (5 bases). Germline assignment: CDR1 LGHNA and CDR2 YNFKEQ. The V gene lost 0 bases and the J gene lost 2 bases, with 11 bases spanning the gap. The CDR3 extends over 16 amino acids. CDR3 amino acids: CASSQEEGGGNQPQHF. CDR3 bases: TGTGCCAGCAGCCAAGAGGAGGGAGGGGGCAATCAGCCCCAGCATTTT.

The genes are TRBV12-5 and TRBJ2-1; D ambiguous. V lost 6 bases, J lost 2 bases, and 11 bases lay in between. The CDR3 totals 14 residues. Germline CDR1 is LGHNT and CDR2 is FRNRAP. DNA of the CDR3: TGTGCTAGTGGGGCGCGAATAACCTACAATGAGCAGTTCTTC. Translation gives CASGARITYNEQFF.

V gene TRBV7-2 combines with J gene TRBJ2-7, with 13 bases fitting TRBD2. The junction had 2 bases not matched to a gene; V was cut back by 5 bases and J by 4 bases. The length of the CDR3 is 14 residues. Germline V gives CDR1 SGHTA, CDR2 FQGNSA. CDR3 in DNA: TGTGCCAGCAGCCTGGGACTAGCGGGATACGAGCAGTACTTC. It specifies CASSLGLAGYEQYF.

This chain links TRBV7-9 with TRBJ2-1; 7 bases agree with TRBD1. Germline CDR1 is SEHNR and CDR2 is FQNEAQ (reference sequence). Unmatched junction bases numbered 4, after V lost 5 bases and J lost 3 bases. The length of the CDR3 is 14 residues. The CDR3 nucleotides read TGTGCCAGCAGCCCTGGGGACAGCTACAATGAGCAGTTCTTC. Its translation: CASSPGDSYNEQFF.

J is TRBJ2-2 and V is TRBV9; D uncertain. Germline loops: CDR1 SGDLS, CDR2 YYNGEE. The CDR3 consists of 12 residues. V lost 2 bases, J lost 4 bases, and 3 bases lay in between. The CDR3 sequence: CASSVPTGELFF. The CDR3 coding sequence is TGTGCCAGCAGCGTCCCCACCGGGGAGCTGTTTTTT.

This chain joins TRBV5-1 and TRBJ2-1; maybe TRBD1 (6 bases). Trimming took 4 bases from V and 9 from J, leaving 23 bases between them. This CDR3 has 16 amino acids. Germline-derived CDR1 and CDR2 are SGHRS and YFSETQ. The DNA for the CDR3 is TGCGCCAGCAGCCCGGCAATAGGGTACAGGGATCCTGAGCAGTTCTTC. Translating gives CASSPAIGYRDPEQFF.

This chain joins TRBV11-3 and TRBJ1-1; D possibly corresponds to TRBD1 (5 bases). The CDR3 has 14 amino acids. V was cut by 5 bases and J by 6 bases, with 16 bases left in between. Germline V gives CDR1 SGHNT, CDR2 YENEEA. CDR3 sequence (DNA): TGTGCCAGCAGCCTCACGTGGGGGGTCGCTGAAGCTTTCTTT. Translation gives CASSLTWGVAEAFF.

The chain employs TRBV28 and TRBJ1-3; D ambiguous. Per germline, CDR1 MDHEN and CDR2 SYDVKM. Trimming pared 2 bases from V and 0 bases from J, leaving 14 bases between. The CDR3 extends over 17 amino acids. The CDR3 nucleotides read TGTGCCAGCAGTTTAAGTCAGTCGACCTACTCTGGAAACACCATATATTTT. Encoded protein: CASSLSQSTYSGNTIYF. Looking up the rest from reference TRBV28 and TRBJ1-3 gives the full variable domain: DVKVTQSSRYLVKRTGEKVFLECVQDMDHENMFWYRQDPGLGLRLIYFSYDVKMKEKGDIPEGYSVSREKKERFSLILESASTNQTSMYLCASSLSQSTYSGNTIYFGEGSWLTVV.

The CDR3 nucleotides are TGTGCCAGCAGCGTAGAAGGACTAGCGGGTTCAACCTACAATGAGCAGTTCTTC. It codes for CASSVEGLAGSTYNEQFF. This chain uses TRBV9 with TRBJ2-1, with 11 nucleotides matching TRBD2. Germline assignment: CDR1 SGDLS and CDR2 YYNGEE. The CDR3 is 18 residues long. With 0 bases clipped from V and 2 bases from J, the junction kept 7 bases outside the gene matches.

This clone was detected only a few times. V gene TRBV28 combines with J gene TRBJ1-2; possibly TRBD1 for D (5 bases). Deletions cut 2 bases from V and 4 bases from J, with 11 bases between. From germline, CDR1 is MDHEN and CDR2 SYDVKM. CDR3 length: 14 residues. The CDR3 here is CASSLEPRGYGYTF. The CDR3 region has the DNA TGTGCCAGCAGTTTAGAACCTAGGGGCTATGGCTACACCTTC.

CDR3 DNA sequence: TGTGCCAGCAGCTTTCGTGGGGGCTACGAGCAGTACTTC. It specifies CASSFRGGYEQYF. The rearrangement links TRBV27 to TRBJ2-7; D possibly uses TRBD1 or TRBD2 (5 bases each). The germline gives CDR1 MNHEY, CDR2 SMNVEV (reference sequence). The germline V and J ends were trimmed by 6 bases and 3 bases, with 12 bases remaining between them. The CDR3 runs to 13 residues.

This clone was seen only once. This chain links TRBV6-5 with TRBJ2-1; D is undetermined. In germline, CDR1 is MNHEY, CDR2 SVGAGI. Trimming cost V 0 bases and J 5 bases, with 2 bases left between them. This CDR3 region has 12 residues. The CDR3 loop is CASSYSNNEQFF. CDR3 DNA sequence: TGTGCCAGCAGTTACTCGAACAATGAGCAGTTCTTC.

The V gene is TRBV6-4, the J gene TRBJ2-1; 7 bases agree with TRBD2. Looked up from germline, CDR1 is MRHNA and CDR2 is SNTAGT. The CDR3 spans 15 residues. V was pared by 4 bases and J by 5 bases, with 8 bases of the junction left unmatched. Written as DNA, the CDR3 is TGTGCCAGCAGTGCCGATCGGGAGGCTAACAATGAGCAGTTCTTC. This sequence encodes CASSADREANNEQFF.

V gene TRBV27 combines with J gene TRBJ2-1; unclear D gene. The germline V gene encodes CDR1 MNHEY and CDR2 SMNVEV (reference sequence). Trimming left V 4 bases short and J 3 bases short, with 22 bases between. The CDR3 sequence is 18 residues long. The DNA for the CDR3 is TGTGCCAGCAGTTCGGCGATCCTTGGCCTCTACAACTACAATGAGCAGTTCTTC. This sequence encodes CASSSAILGLYNYNEQFF.

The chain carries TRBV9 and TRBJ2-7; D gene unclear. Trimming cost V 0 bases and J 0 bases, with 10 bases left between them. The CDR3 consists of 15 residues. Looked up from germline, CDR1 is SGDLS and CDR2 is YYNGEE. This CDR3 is CASSVGSQDSYEQYF. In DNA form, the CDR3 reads TGTGCCAGCAGCGTAGGGAGTCAGGACTCCTACGAGCAGTACTTC.